The 31 T cell receptor beta chains below all came from one sample that was sequenced in a study of human T cells and chemical hapten exposure. Specified time point: patch test 3, about 24 weeks after DPC sensitization. Treatment meaning: therapeutic diphenylcyclopropenone sensitization with weekly scalp DPC. MiXCR was run by TCRdb on the RACE reads, yielding one entry per CDR3 protein. The sample shows about 52,000 distinct CDR3 sequences, more than 9.5% of them seen only once. The sequencing here drew on whole blood, taken in connection with sensitization to the hapten diphenylcyclopropenone (DPC). These receptors were collected from a woman aged 40 to 55 with alopecia areata. Some clones in this sample may be carry-over from other donors' samples.

This clonotype has ten or more counts. In nucleotides, the CDR3 is TGTGCCAGCAGCCCATCCCCTAGAGGCTACACCTTC. Translating it yields CASSPSPRGYTF. The chain is built from TRBV11-2 and TRBJ1-2; D is ambiguous. Germline assignment: CDR1 SGHAT and CDR2 FQNNGV. The CDR3 has 12 residues. V dropped 5 bases and J dropped 8 bases, with 12 bases sitting between them.

The chain couples TRBV30 to TRBJ1-1, with D maybe TRBD1 (6 bases). CDR1 is GTSNPN and CDR2 is SVGIG in the germline V gene (reference sequence). The CDR3 length is 13 residues. V gave up 2 bases and J gave up 4 bases, with 11 bases separating them. CDR3 amino acids: CAWSTGLSTEAFF. CDR3 DNA sequence: TGTGCCTGGAGTACAGGGCTGAGCACTGAAGCTTTCTTT.

Ten or more counts support this clonotype. The chain combines TRBV6-2 or TRBV6-3 with TRBJ1-1; D not certain. CDR1 MNHEY and CDR2 SVGEGT come from the germline V gene. There are 16 residues in the CDR3. V was clipped by 8 bases and J by 1 base, with 20 bases between them. CDR3 DNA sequence: TGTGCCAGCCAACTTTGGCAGTCCGCGGCGAACACTGAAGCTTTCTTT. Its translation: CASQLWQSAANTEAFF.

This clonotype was detected a few times. This chain connects TRBV27 to TRBJ2-2; TRBD1 is a possible D gene (5 bases). Germline CDR1 reads MNHEY; CDR2 reads SMNVEV (reference sequence). Trimming removed 5 bases at V and 3 bases at J, with 7 bases between. This CDR3 has 13 amino acids. The CDR3 region is CASSPRDTGELFF. In DNA form, the CDR3 reads TGTGCCAGCAGTCCCAGGGACACCGGGGAGCTGTTTTTT.

This clonotype appeared many times. The J gene is TRBJ1-1, the V gene TRBV12-3 or TRBV12-4; perhaps TRBD1 as D (6 bases). With 6 bases removed from V and 11 bases from J, the gap between germline ends came to 19 bases. The CDR3 spans 13 residues. This CDR3 is CASSPGTPPMAFF. Here the CDR3 DNA reads TGTGCCAGCAGCCCCGGGACACCCCCAATGGCTTTCTTT.

This chain joins TRBV9 and TRBJ1-3, with unresolved D. From germline, CDR1 is SGDLS and CDR2 YYNGEE. V lost 0 bases and J lost 2, with 9 bases in between. This CDR3 has 15 residues. CDR3 amino acids: CASSVEPSPGNTIYF. In nucleotides, the CDR3 is TGTGCCAGCAGCGTAGAACCGAGCCCTGGAAACACCATATATTTT.

This clonotype came up many times. The rearrangement joins TRBV7-3 to TRBJ1-2; TRBD1 matches at 8 bases. Germline V lookup: CDR1 SGHTA, CDR2 FQGTGA. The CDR3 is 14 residues long. With 2 bases clipped from V and 7 bases from J, the junction kept 6 bases outside the gene matches. CDR3 sequence: CASSLSGGHSGYTF. CDR3 in DNA: TGTGCCAGCAGCTTATCAGGGGGCCACAGTGGCTACACCTTC.

This CDR3 reads CASSPGQKGYTF. The DNA of the CDR3 is TGTGCCAGCAGCCCGGGACAAAAGGGCTACACCTTC. The chain employs TRBV3-1 and TRBJ1-2, with D maybe TRBD1 (6 bases). CDR3 length: 12 amino acids. The V gene lost 4 bases and the J gene lost 8 bases, with 11 bases spanning the gap. Germline CDR1 is LGHDT and CDR2 is YNNKEL (reference sequence).

This clonotype has more than one count but fewer than ten. The chain uses TRBV28 and TRBJ1-2; 10 bases are shared with TRBD1. From germline, CDR1 is MDHEN and CDR2 SYDVKM. The CDR3 has 18 residues. The V gene end was trimmed by 2 bases and the J gene end by 7 bases; junction bases not matched to a gene: 16. In DNA form, the CDR3 reads TGTGCCAGCAGTTTAGTGTGGGACAGGGGACCGGGAGAGAGTGGCTACACCTTC. Amino acid sequence: CASSLVWDRGPGESGYTF.

J is TRBJ1-2 and V is TRBV30, with D hard to call. Deletions cut 3 bases from V and 4 bases from J, with 6 bases between. Germline loops: CDR1 GTSNPN, CDR2 SVGIG (reference sequence). This CDR3 is 11 amino acids long. The CDR3, as DNA: TGTGCCTGGAGCCGGGCCTATGGCTACACCTTC. It encodes CAWSRAYGYTF.

The chain combines TRBV14 with TRBJ2-3; D possibly matches TRBD1 or TRBD2 (6 bases each). V was trimmed by 3 bases and J by 1 base, leaving 17 bases between them. CDR3 length: 17 amino acids. CDR1 and CDR2 from the germline V gene are SGHDN and FVKESK. This CDR3 reads CASSHSLSRGGTDTQYF. CDR3 in DNA: TGTGCCAGCAGCCATTCCCTCTCTAGGGGGGGCACAGATACGCAGTATTTT.

This clonotype came up many times. The rearrangement uses TRBV5-4 and TRBJ1-2; D is unclear. There are 15 residues in the CDR3. The germline gives CDR1 SGHNT, CDR2 YYREEE (reference sequence). V gave up 2 bases and J gave up 1 base, with 12 bases separating them. This CDR3 reads CASSLLQALNYGYTF. For the CDR3, the DNA is TGTGCCAGCAGCTTACTCCAGGCACTTAACTATGGCTACACCTTC.

This clonotype has only a few counts. The CDR3 DNA reads TGTGCCAGCAGCGTCGGAGCGGGGGAGGGCACAGATACGCAGTATTTT. Translated, it gives CASSVGAGEGTDTQYF. The chain joins TRBV9 to TRBJ2-3; 8 bases fit TRBD2. The CDR3 length is 16 residues. Germline lookup yields CDR1 SGDLS and CDR2 YYNGEE. J gave up 1 base and V 2 bases, and 6 bases lay outside the gene matches.

Here the CDR3 reads CASSQGSGDNQPQHF. CDR3 coding DNA: TGTGCCAGCAGCCAAGGTTCAGGAGACAATCAGCCCCAGCATTTT. V usage is TRBV3-1 and J usage is TRBJ1-5; D is unresolved. CDR3 length: 15 amino acids. Germline V gene lookup returns CDR1 LGHDT and CDR2 YNNKEL (reference sequence). Trimming pared 1 base from V and 3 bases from J, leaving 10 bases between.

This clonotype was counted ten times or more. The gene calls are TRBV12-3 or TRBV12-4 and TRBJ1-5; D call uncertain. CDR3 length: 14 residues. V lost 3 bases and J 7 bases, leaving 13 bases between the germline ends. CDR3 sequence (DNA): TGTGCCAGCAGTTTGGGCCAGAGAGCGCAGCCCCAGCATTTT. Translating it yields CASSLGQRAQPQHF.

The chain carries TRBV4-3 and TRBJ2-7; no firm D call. Deletions cut 5 bases from V and 1 base from J, with 9 bases between. Germline CDR1 reads LGHNA; CDR2 reads YSLEER. There are 13 residues in the CDR3. The CDR3 DNA reads TGCGCCAGCAGCTCCTGGCAGTCCTACGAGCAGTACTTC. It specifies CASSSWQSYEQYF.

The rearrangement uses TRBV6-1 and TRBJ2-7; the D is unclear. The germline V gene encodes CDR1 MNHNS and CDR2 SASEGT. V was trimmed by 2 bases and J by 5 bases, leaving 16 bases between them. This CDR3 is 15 amino acids long. DNA for the CDR3: TGTGCCAGCAGTGAATTACCCCGGCCTGGAGACGAGCAGTACTTC. Protein product: CASSELPRPGDEQYF.

This rearrangement joins TRBV4-3 to TRBJ1-1, with D hard to call. V was cut by 1 base and J by 0 bases, with 9 bases left in between. The CDR3 consists of 15 residues. CDR1 and CDR2 (germline): LGHNA, YSLEER. The CDR3 sequence is CASSQGTTMNTEAFF. The CDR3 region has the DNA TGCGCCAGCAGCCAAGGCACCACAATGAACACTGAAGCTTTCTTT.

Ten or more counts support this clonotype. The chain is built from TRBV6-2 or TRBV6-3 and TRBJ1-5, with D tentatively TRBD1 (5 bases). This CDR3 spans 15 amino acids. CDR1 and CDR2 from the germline V gene are MNHEY and SVGEGT. V was pared by 6 bases and J by 3 bases, with 15 bases between. CDR3 coding DNA: TGTGCCAGCAGCCCCACGGGGGGTCTCAATCAGCCCCAGCATTTT. Protein sequence: CASSPTGGLNQPQHF.

Only a few counts were recorded for this clonotype. The chain combines TRBV6-6 with TRBJ1-4; TRBD1 matches at 7 bases. Looked up from germline, CDR1 is MNHNY and CDR2 is SVGAGI (reference sequence). The junction had 10 bases not matched to a gene; V was cut back by 6 bases and J by 6 bases. CDR3 length equals 15 residues. CDR3 DNA sequence: TGTGCCAGCAGCTATCCCCGGACAGGAGATGAAAAACTGTTTTTT. Amino acids: CASSYPRTGDEKLFF.

V is TRBV7-9 and J is TRBJ1-1, with D uncertain. The CDR3 totals 14 residues. V was pared by 4 bases and J by 8 bases, with 17 bases between. Germline V gives CDR1 SEHNR, CDR2 FQNEAQ (reference sequence). DNA of the CDR3: TGTGCCAGCAGCTCCTTTCTAGAATCCTCGGAAGCTTTCTTT. It codes for CASSSFLESSEAFF.

The chain has TRBV18 and TRBJ2-7, with a tentative D call TRBD2 (6 bases). V lost 3 bases and J lost 0, with 12 bases in between. Germline V gives CDR1 KGHSH, CDR2 LQKENI. The CDR3 is 15 residues long. The CDR3 protein is CASSPGRPSSYEQYF. CDR3 DNA: TGTGCCAGCTCACCGGGGAGGCCCTCCTCCTACGAGCAGTACTTC.

In this sample, this clonotype turned up a few times. The chain has TRBV5-1 and TRBJ1-4; no reliable D call. The V and J ends lost 4 bases and 8 bases respectively, with 15 bases between them. Germline CDR1 SGHRS, CDR2 YFSETQ. This CDR3 has 14 residues. This CDR3 is CASSPPGLDEKLFF. In nucleotides, the CDR3 is TGCGCCAGCAGCCCCCCGGGATTGGACGAAAAACTGTTTTTT.

The chain combines TRBV6-2 or TRBV6-3 with TRBJ2-3; TRBD2 is a possible D gene (6 bases). The germline CDR1 and CDR2 sequences are MNHEY and SVGEGT. There are 15 residues in the CDR3. V dropped 7 bases and J dropped 2 bases, with 16 bases sitting between them. CDR3 nucleotide sequence: TGTGCCAGCATTCCTGACGGGAGCTTCACAGATACGCAGTATTTT. Amino acid sequence: CASIPDGSFTDTQYF.

The genes are TRBV20-1 and TRBJ1-6; TRBD1 might be the D (5 bases). The germline V and J ends were trimmed by 0 bases and 7 bases, with 16 bases remaining between them. The CDR3 spans 16 residues. Germline CDR1 DFQATT, CDR2 SNEGSKA (reference sequence). CDR3 amino acids: CSARDLQGLWNSPLHF. Written as DNA, the CDR3 is TGCAGTGCTAGAGATTTGCAGGGCCTGTGGAATTCACCCCTCCACTTT.

This chain connects TRBV3-1 to TRBJ2-5; the D gene is possibly TRBD2 (5 bases). Trimming removed 1 base at V and 9 bases at J, with 21 bases between. The CDR3 length is 16 residues. Germline V CDR1 and CDR2: LGHDT, YNNKEL (reference sequence). The chain's CDR3 is CASSQVVGITVVAQYF. The DNA for the CDR3 is TGTGCCAGCAGCCAAGTCGTCGGGATTACCGTCGTGGCCCAGTACTTC.

This clonotype was observed at least ten times. The rearrangement links TRBV7-2 to TRBJ1-1; 7 nucleotides align to TRBD1. Looked up from germline, CDR1 is SGHTA and CDR2 is FQGNSA. Germline trimming cut 1 base from V and 5 bases from J; bases unmatched to any gene: 7. The CDR3 has 15 residues. CDR3 DNA: TGTGCCAGCAGCTTAGATTCAGGGGGGGTTACTGAAGCTTTCTTT. Translation gives CASSLDSGGVTEAFF.

This clonotype was counted ten times or more. The V call is TRBV7-3, the J call TRBJ2-2; the D is unclear. Germline assignment: CDR1 SGHTA and CDR2 FQGTGA. Trimming pared 5 bases from V and 0 bases from J, leaving 7 bases between. CDR3 length: 14 residues. Here the CDR3 reads CASSAGSNTGELFF. The CDR3 DNA reads TGTGCCAGCAGCGCCGGGTCGAACACCGGGGAGCTGTTTTTT.

This clonotype was counted a few times. The chain links TRBV29-1 to TRBJ2-7, with 9 bases that match TRBD2. This CDR3 is 13 amino acids long. Trimming took 4 bases from V and 5 from J; bases not matched to a gene: 6. Germline V gene data show CDR1 as SQVTM and CDR2 as ANQGSEA. CDR3 DNA sequence: TGCAGCGTTGTTAGTAGCGGGGGCCACGAGCAGTACTTC. Its protein product is CSVVSSGGHEQYF.

This clonotype occurred many times. J is TRBJ2-7 and V is TRBV4-1; possibly TRBD1 for D (6 bases). V lost 0 bases, J lost 2 bases, and 14 bases lay in between. The CDR3 is 16 residues long. Looked up from germline, CDR1 is MGHRA and CDR2 is YSYEKL. CDR3 sequence: CASSQELTGITYEQYF. Written as DNA, the CDR3 is TGCGCCAGCAGCCAAGAACTAACAGGGATTACCTACGAGCAGTACTTC.

This clonotype was observed a handful of times. This chain joins TRBV6-2 or TRBV6-3 and TRBJ2-1; 10 bases map to TRBD2. The CDR3 extends over 15 amino acids. Trimming cost V 3 bases and J 5 bases; bases outside gene matches: 4. From germline, CDR1 is MNHEY and CDR2 SVGEGT. The CDR3 coding sequence is TGTGCCAGCAGTTATAGGCTAGCGGGGGACAATGAGCAGTTCTTC. Translating gives CASSYRLAGDNEQFF.